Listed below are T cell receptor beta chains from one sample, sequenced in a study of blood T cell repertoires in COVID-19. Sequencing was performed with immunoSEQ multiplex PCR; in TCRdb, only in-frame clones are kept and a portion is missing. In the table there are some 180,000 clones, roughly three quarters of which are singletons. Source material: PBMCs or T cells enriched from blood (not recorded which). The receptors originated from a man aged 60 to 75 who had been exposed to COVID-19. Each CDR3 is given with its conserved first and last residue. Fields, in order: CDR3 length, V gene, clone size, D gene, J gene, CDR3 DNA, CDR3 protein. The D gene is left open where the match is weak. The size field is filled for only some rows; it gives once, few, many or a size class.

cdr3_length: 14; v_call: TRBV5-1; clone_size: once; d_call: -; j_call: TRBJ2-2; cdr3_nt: TGCGCCAGCAGCTTCAGGGAGGAAAACGGGGAGCTGTTTTTT; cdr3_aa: CASSFREENGELFF
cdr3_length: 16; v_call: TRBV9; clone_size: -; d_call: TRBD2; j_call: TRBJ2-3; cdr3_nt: TGTGCCAGCAGCGTAACTAGCGGGAGGGCCGTAGATACGCAGTATTTT; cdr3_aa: CASSVTSGRAVDTQYF
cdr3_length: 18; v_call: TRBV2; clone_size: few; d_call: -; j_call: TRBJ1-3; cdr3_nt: TGTGCCAGCAGTGAAGTTTCGGCCCGAAGACTCGCGGGAAACACCATATATTTT; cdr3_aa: CASSEVSARRLAGNTIYF
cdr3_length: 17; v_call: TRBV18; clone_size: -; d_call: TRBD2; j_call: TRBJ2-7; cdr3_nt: TGTGCCAGCTCACCTGCAACGGGACTAGCGGCTCTCTACGAGCAGTACTTC; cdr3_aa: CASSPATGLAALYEQYF
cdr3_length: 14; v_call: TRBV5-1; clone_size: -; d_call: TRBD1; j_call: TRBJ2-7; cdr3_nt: TGCGCCAGCAGCTTTACAGGGGAAGGCTACGAGCAGTACTTC; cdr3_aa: CASSFTGEGYEQYF
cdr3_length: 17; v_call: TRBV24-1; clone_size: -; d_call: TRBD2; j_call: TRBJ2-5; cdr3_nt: TGTGCCACCAGTGACCCTTCTAGCGGGAGTGGTCGGGAGACCCAGTACTTC; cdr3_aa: CATSDPSSGSGRETQYF
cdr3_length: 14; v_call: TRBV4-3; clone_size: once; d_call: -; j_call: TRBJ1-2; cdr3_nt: TGCGCCAGCAGCCAAGAACACAGTATTTATGGCTACACCTTC; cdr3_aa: CASSQEHSIYGYTF
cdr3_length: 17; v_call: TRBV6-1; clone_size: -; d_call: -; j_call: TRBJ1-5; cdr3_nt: TGTGCCAGCAGTGATACGCGTTGGGGAGATAGCAATCAGCCCCAGCATTTT; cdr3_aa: CASSDTRWGDSNQPQHF
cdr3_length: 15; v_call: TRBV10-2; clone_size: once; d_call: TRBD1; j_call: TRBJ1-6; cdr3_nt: TGCGCCAGCAGTGAGGGGGCAGGGGGTGGTTCACCCCTCCACTTT; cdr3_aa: CASSEGAGGGSPLHF
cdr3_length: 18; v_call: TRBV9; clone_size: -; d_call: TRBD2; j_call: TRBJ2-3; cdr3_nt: TGTGCCAGCACCCTAGGGGGACTAGCGGGAGGAGGGACAGATACGCAGTATTTT; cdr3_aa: CASTLGGLAGGGTDTQYF
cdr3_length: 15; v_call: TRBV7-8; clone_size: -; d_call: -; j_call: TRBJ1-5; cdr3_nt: TGTGCCAGCAGCCCGATGGGGGCGAGCAATCAGCCCCAGCATTTT; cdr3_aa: CASSPMGASNQPQHF
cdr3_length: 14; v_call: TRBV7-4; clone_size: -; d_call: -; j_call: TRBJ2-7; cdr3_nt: TGTGCCAGCAGCCCCCGTTCAGGGACCTACGAGCAGTACTTC; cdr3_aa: CASSPRSGTYEQYF
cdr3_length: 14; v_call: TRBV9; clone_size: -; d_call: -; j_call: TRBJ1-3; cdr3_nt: TGTGCCAGCAGCGCCGGGACATCTGGAAACACCATATATTTT; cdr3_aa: CASSAGTSGNTIYF
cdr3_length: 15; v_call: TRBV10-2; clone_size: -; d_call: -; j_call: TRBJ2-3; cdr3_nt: TGCGCCAGCCGCCCGGATGGGGCTCGGACAGATACGCAGTATTTT; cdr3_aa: CASRPDGARTDTQYF
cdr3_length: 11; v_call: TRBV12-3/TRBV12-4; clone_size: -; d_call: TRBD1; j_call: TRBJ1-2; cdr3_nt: TGTGCCAGCAGTGACAGGGGGGGCTACACCTTC; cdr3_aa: CASSDRGGYTF